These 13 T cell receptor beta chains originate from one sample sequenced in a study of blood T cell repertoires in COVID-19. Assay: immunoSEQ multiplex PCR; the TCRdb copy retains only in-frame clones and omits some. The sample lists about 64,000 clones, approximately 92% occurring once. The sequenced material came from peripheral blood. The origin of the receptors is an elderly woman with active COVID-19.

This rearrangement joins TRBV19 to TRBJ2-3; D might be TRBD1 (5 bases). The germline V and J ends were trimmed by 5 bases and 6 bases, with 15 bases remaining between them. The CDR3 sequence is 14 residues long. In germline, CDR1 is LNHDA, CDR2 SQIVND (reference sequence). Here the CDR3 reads CASSVAARADTQYF. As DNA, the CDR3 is TGTGCCAGTAGTGTCGCCGCCAGGGCGGATACGCAGTATTTT.

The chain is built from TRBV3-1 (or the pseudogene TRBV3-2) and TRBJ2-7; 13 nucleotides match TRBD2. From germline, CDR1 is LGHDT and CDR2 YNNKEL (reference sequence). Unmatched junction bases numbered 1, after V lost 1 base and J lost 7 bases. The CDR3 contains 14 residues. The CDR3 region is CASSQGGLAGEQYF. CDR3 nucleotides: TGTGCCAGCAGCCAAGGGGGACTAGCGGGGGAGCAGTACTTC.

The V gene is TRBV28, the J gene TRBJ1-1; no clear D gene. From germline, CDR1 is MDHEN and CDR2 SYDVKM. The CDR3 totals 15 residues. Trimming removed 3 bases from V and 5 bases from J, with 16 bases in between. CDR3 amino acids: CASSFSGSAETEAFF. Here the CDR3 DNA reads TGTGCCAGCAGTTTTTCGGGTTCTGCGGAAACTGAAGCTTTCTTT.

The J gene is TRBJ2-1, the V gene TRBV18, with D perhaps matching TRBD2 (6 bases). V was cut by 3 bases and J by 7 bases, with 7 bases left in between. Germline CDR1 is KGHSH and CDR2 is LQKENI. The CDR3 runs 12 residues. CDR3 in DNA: TGTGCCAGCTCACCGGAGGGGAATGAGCAGTTCTTC. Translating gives CASSPEGNEQFF.

The CDR3 DNA follows: TGTGCCAGTAGTATATTCGGGTACGACAATCAGCCCCAGCATTTT. Translated: CASSIFGYDNQPQHF. The chain couples TRBV19 to TRBJ1-5; no firm D call. From germline, CDR1 is LNHDA and CDR2 SQIVND (reference sequence). CDR3 length: 15 residues. The V end was cut by 2 bases, the J end by 3 bases, with 11 bases between.

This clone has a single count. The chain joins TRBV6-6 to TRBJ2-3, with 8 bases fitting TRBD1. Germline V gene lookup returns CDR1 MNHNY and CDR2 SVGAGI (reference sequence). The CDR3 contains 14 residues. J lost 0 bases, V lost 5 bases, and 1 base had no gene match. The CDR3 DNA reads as TGTGCCAGCAGTCACAGGGGGAGCACAGATACGCAGTATTTT. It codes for CASSHRGSTDTQYF.

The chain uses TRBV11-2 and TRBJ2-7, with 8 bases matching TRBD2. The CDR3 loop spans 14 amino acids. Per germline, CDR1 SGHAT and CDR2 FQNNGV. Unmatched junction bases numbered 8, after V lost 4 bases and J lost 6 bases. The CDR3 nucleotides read TGTGCCAGCAGCTCCACCAGCGGGAGCGCCGAGCAGTACTTC. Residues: CASSSTSGSAEQYF. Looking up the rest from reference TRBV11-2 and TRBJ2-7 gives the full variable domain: EAGVAQSPRYKIIEKRQSVAFWCNPISGHATLYWYQQILGQGPKLLIQFQNNGVVDDSQLPKDRFSAERLKGVDSTLKIQPAKLEDSAVYLCASSSTSGSAEQYFGPGTRLTVT.

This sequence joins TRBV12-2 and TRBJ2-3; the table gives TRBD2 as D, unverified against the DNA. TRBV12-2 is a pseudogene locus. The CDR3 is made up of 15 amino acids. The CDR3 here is CASRLAFTSTDTQYF. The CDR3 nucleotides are TGTGCAAGTCGCTTAGCGTTTACTAGCACAGATACGCAGTATTTT.

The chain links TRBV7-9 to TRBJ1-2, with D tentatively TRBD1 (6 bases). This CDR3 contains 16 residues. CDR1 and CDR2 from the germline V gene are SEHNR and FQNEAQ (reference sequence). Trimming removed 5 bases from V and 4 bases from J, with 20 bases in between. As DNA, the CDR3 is TGTGCCAGCAGCCAAACAGGGTCGGGGGGAGCCTATGGCTACACCTTC. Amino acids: CASSQTGSGGAYGYTF.

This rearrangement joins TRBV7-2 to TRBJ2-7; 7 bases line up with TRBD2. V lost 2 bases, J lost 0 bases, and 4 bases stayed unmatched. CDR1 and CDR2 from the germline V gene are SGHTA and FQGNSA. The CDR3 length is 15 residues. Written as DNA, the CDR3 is TGTGCCAGCAGCTTATCTGGGACTAACTCCTACGAGCAGTACTTC. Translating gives CASSLSGTNSYEQYF.

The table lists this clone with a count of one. The CDR3 spells CASSQSTGGKFF. CDR3 in DNA: TGTGCCAGCAGCCAAAGTACAGGGGGCAAGTTCTTC. V is TRBV3-1 (or the pseudogene TRBV3-2) and J is TRBJ2-1; 9 nucleotides match TRBD1. V gave up 2 bases and J gave up 14 bases; unmatched junction bases: 4. The CDR3 runs to 12 residues. CDR1 is LGHDT, CDR2 YNNKEL, per germline (reference sequence).

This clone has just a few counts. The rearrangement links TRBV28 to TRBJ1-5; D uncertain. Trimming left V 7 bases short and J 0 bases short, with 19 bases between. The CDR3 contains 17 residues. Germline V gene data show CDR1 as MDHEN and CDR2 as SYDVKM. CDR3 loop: CASISPRHAYSNQPQHF. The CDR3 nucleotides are TGTGCCAGCATTTCCCCGAGACACGCTTATAGCAATCAGCCCCAGCATTTT.

The chain's CDR3 is CASSESNAPGTPFSIQYF. DNA of the CDR3: TGCGCCAGCAGTGAGTCGAACGCCCCCGGGACTCCGTTTAGCATTCAGTACTTC. V and J are TRBV10-1 and TRBJ2-4; the D gene is possibly TRBD2 (6 bases). Per the germline V gene, CDR1 is WNHNN and CDR2 is SYGVQD (reference sequence). With 0 bases removed from V and 9 bases from J, the gap between germline ends came to 24 bases. The CDR3 consists of 18 residues.